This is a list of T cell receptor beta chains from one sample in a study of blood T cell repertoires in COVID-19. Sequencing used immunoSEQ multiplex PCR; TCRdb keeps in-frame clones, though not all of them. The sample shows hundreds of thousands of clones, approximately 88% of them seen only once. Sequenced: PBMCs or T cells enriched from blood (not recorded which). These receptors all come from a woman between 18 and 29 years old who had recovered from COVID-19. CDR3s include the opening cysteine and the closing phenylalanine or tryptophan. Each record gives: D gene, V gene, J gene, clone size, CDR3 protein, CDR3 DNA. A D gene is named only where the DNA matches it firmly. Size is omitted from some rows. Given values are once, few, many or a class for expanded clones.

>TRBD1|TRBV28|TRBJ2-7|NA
CASSTGQGGYEQYF
TGTGCCAGCAGCACGGGACAGGGAGGCTACGAGCAGTACTTC
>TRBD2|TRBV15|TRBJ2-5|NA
CATSRDTGGETQYF
TGTGCCACCAGCAGAGATACGGGGGGAGAGACCCAGTACTTC
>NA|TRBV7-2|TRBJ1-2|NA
CASLPQGREIGYTF
TGTGCCAGCCTCCCCCAGGGGAGGGAGATCGGCTACACCTTC
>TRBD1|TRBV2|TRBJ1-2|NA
CASRGQENYGYTF
TGTGCCAGCAGGGGACAGGAAAACTATGGCTACACCTTC
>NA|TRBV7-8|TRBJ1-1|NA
CASSLARISEAFF
TGTGCCAGCAGCTTAGCGAGAATCTCTGAAGCTTTCTTT
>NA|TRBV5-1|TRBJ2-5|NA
CASKVGSEETQYF
TGCGCCAGCAAGGTCGGGTCAGAAGAGACCCAGTACTTC
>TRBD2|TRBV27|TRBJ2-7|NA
CASSLYPTSAEQYF
TGTGCCAGCAGTTTATATCCGACTAGCGCAGAGCAGTACTTC
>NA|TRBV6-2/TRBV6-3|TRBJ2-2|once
CASRPGAGTGELFF
TGTGCCAGCAGACCTGGGGCAGGGACCGGGGAGCTGTTTTTT
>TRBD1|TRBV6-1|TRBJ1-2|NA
CASSFSDRSAYGYTF
TGTGCCAGCAGCTTTTCGGACAGGTCCGCTTATGGCTACACCTTC
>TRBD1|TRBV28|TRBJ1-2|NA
CASSFPGQGRGYTF
TGTGCCAGCAGTTTTCCGGGACAGGGGCGGGGCTACACCTTC
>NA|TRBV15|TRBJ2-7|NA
CATSRDLRSSYEQYF
TGTGCCACCAGCAGAGATCTGAGAAGCTCCTACGAGCAGTACTTC
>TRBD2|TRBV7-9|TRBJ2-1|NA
CASTETTAGSNEQFF
TGTGCCAGCACTGAGACCACAGCGGGAAGTAATGAGCAGTTCTTC
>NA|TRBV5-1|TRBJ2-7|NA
CASRAGAPALWEQYF
TGCGCCAGCAGGGCGGGGGCCCCGGCACTCTGGGAGCAGTACTTC
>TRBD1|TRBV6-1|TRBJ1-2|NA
CASSEALSPDREQSLNYGYTF
TGTGCCAGCAGTGAAGCGCTTAGTCCCGACAGGGAACAATCGCTTAACTATGGCTACACCTTC
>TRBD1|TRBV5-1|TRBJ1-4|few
CASSSGQGQNEKLFF
TGCGCCAGCAGCTCGGGACAGGGCCAAAATGAAAAACTGTTTTTT
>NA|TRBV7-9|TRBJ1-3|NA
CASSPIHGISGNTIYF
TGTGCCAGCAGTCCCATACACGGGATCTCTGGAAACACCATATATTTT
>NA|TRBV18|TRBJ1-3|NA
CASSPPQGRGNTIYF
TGTGCCAGCTCACCACCTCAGGGGCGAGGAAACACCATATATTTT
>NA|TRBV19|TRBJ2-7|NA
CASSVSGYEQYF
TGTGCCAGTAGCGTATCAGGCTACGAGCAGTACTTC
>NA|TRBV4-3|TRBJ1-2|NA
CASSHRGDYGYTF
TGCGCCAGCAGCCACAGGGGAGACTATGGCTACACCTTC
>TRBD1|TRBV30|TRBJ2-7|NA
CAWAGTGVSYEQYF
TGTGCCTGGGCCGGGACAGGGGTCTCCTACGAGCAGTACTTC
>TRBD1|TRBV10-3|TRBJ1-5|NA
CAISSGTGDQPQHF
TGTGCCATCAGTTCCGGGACAGGGGATCAGCCCCAGCATTTT
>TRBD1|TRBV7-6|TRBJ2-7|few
CASSPRQGRNEQYF
TGTGCCAGCAGCCCCAGACAGGGTAGAAACGAGCAGTACTTC
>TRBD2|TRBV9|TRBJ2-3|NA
CASSVGGAGGTQYF
TGTGCCAGCAGCGTAGGCGGAGCGGGGGGTACGCAGTATTTT
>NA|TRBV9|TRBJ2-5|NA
CASSVQGSQETQYF
TGTGCCAGCAGCGTACAGGGGTCCCAAGAGACCCAGTACTTC
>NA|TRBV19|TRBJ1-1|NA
CASHRDLNTEAFF
TGTGCCAGTCACAGGGACCTGAACACTGAAGCTTTCTTT
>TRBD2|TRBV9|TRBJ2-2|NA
CASSVVLAGRTGELFF
TGTGCCAGCAGCGTAGTACTAGCGGGCCGCACCGGGGAGCTGTTTTTT
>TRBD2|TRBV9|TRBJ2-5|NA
CASSIISGASTETQYF
TGTGCCAGCAGCATAATTAGCGGGGCCTCCACGGAGACCCAGTACTTC
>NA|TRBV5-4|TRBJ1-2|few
CASSPDSTNYGYTF
TGTGCCAGCAGCCCGGACAGTACAAACTATGGCTACACCTTC
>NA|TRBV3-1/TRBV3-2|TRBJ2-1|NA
CATRLNNEQFF
TGTGCCACCCGACTGAACAATGAGCAGTTCTTC
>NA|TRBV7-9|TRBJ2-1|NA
CASSRGSYNEQFF
TGTGCCAGCAGCCGGGGATCCTACAATGAGCAGTTCTTC
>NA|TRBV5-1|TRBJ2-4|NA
CASSLTGVLAKNIQYF
TGCGCCAGCAGCTTGACCGGGGTGTTAGCCAAAAACATTCAGTACTTC
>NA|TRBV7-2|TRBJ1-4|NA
CASSRSRTEKLFF
TGTGCCAGCAGCCGGTCCCGAACGGAAAAACTGTTTTTT
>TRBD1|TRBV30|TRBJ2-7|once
CAWKPGQGSEQYF
TGTGCCTGGAAACCGGGACAGGGCTCCGAGCAGTACTTC
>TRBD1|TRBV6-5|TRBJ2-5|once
CASSLDREETQYF
TGTGCCAGCAGTTTAGACAGGGAGGAGACCCAGTACTTC
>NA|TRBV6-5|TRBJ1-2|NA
CASSYDWESYGYTF
TGTGCCAGCAGCTACGATTGGGAGTCCTATGGCTACACCTTC
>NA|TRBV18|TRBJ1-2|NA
CASSPTNVPHGYTF
TGTGCCAGCTCACCCACAAACGTTCCCCATGGCTACACCTTC
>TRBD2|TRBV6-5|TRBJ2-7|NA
CASSHRTSGSSEQYF
TGTGCCAGCAGTCACCGGACTAGCGGGTCCTCCGAGCAGTACTTC
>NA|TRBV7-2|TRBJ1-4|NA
CASSLVGGANEKLFF
TGTGCCAGCAGCTTAGTGGGAGGGGCTAATGAAAAACTGTTTTTT
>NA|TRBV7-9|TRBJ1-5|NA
CASSLVSGTNSNQPQHF
TGTGCCAGCAGCTTAGTGTCGGGAACTAATAGCAATCAGCCCCAGCATTTT
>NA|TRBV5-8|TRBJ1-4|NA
CASSLRGGKGEKLFF
TGTGCCAGCAGCTTGCGGGGAGGGAAGGGTGAAAAACTGTTTTTT
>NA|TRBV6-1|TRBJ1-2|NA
CASSEGEEYYGYTF
TGTGCCAGCAGTGAAGGGGAGGAGTACTATGGCTACACCTTC
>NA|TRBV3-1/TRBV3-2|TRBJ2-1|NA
CASSQDSASFKSNSYNEQFF
TGTGCCAGCAGCCAAGATAGCGCTAGTTTTAAATCAAACTCCTACAATGAGCAGTTCTTC
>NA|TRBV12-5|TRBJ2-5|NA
CASGPDRYSQETQYF
TGTGCTAGTGGTCCGGACAGATACTCCCAAGAGACCCAGTACTTC
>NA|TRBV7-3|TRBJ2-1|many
CASSPGHPLNEQFF
TGTGCCAGCAGCCCGGGACATCCACTCAATGAGCAGTTCTTC
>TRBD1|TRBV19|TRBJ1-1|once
CARSFRDRGRNTEAFF
TGTGCCAGGAGTTTCCGGGACAGGGGCCGGAACACTGAAGCTTTCTTT
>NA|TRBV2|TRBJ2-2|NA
CASSDRGAERTGELFF
TGTGCCAGCAGTGATCGTGGCGCTGAGAGGACCGGGGAGCTGTTTTTT
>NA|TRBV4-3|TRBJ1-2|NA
CASSLLGTSYGYTF
TGCGCCAGCAGCCTTCTCGGGACAAGCTATGGCTACACCTTC
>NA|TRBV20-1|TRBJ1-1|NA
CSGSRRQPSEEAFF
TGCAGTGGTAGTAGGCGACAACCATCCGAGGAAGCTTTCTTT
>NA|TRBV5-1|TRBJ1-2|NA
CASSVDLTVGYGYTF
TGCGCCAGCAGCGTAGACCTGACAGTCGGATATGGCTACACCTTC
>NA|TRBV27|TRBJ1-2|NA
CASSRIQTGRYGYTF
TGTGCCAGCAGTCGGATCCAGACAGGCCGCTATGGCTACACCTTC
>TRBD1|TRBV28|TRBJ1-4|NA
CASLNRGSSEKLFF
TGTGCCAGCTTGAACAGGGGTTCGAGTGAAAAACTGTTTTTT
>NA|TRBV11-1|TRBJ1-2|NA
CASSYKQGAYGYTF
TGTGCCAGCAGCTATAAACAGGGAGCCTATGGCTACACCTTC
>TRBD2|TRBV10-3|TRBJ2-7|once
CAISSGTSGSYEQYF
TGTGCCATCAGTTCAGGGACTAGCGGGTCCTACGAGCAGTACTTC